A single sample is the source of the 2 T cell receptor beta chains below, sequenced in a study of PD-1 blockade in classical Hodgkin lymphoma. The protocol was immunoSEQ multiplex PCR, while the TCRdb copy is restricted to in-frame clones and leaves out a portion. The repertoire holds about 9,900 clones, with 74% as singletons. The time point here: cycle 4 day 1 (C4D1), after five to seven weeks of nivolumab. All the patients suffered relapse after autologous stem cell transplantation, and brentuximab vedotin exposure differed. Investigators obtained CD8+ T cells from thawed PBMCs by magnetic negative selection. The specimen was CD8+ T cells from blood, collected before the fourth cycle of nivolumab. The receptors were sampled from a human donor with classical Hodgkin lymphoma.

V gene TRBV19 combines with J gene TRBJ1-4; the D is unclear. Looked up from germline, CDR1 is LNHDA and CDR2 is SQIVND (reference sequence). The V gene lost 7 bases and the J gene lost 5 bases, with 11 bases spanning the gap. This CDR3 spans 13 amino acids. Here the CDR3 reads CASTSGVNEKLFF. The DNA for the CDR3 is TGTGCCAGTACGAGCGGGGTAAATGAAAAACTGTTTTTT.

The genes are TRBV6-1 and TRBJ1-5; 9 bases match TRBD1. There are 17 residues in the CDR3. The ends lost 4 bases at V and 0 bases at J; junction bases unmatched: 7. CDR1 and CDR2 (germline): MNHNS, SASEGT. This CDR3 reads CASSGGTGSYSNQPQHF. The CDR3 nucleotides read TGTGCCAGCAGTGGGGGGACAGGGTCTTATAGCAATCAGCCCCAGCATTTT.